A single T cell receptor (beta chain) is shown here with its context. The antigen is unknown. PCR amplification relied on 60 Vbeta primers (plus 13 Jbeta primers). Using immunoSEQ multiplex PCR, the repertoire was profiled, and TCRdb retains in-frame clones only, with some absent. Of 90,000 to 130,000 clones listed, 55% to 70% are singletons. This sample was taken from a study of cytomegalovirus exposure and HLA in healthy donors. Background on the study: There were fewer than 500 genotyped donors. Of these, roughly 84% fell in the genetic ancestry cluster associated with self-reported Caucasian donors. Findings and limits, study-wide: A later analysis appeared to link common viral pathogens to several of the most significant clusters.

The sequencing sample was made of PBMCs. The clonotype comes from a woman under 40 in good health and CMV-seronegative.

The CDR3 sequence is CSVEQGAGYGYTF. CDR3 sequence (DNA): TGCAGCGTTGAACAGGGGGCAGGATATGGCTACACCTTC. This rearrangement joins TRBV29-1 to TRBJ1-2; 8 positions match TRBD1. CDR1 is SQVTM and CDR2 is ANQGSEA in the germline V gene. The CDR3 spans 13 residues. With 2 bases clipped from V and 5 bases from J, the junction kept 4 bases outside the gene matches.